Following are 25 T cell receptor beta chains from one sample sequenced in a study of T cell responses to AZD1222 COVID-19 vaccine. Sequenced by immunoSEQ multiplex PCR; TCRdb stores in-frame clones only, minus some. Altogether approximately 99,000 clones are present, about 89% being singletons, with the ten largest covering 8% to 9.5%. The material was peripheral blood, obtained 28 days after the second AZD1222 dose. The receptors derive from an adult who received the AZD1222 COVID-19 vaccine.

In the case of this clone: Its ends do not fully match the called genes, so a read error is possible. V is TRBV18 and J is TRBJ1-1, with D tentatively TRBD1 (6 bases). CDR1 KGHSH and CDR2 LQKENI come from the germline V gene. The CDR3 runs to 18 residues. The CDR3 here is CASSPTARGVMMNTEAFF. CDR3 nucleotide sequence: TGTGCCAGTTCACCAACGGCCAGGGGCGTGATGATGAACACTGAAGCTTTCTTT. Using reference TRBV18 and TRBJ1-1 for the parts outside the CDR3, the full variable domain is NAGVMQNPRHLVRRRGQEARLRCSPMKGHSHVYWYRQLPEEGLKFMVYLQKENIIDESGMPKERFSAEFPKEGPSILRIQQVVRGDSAAYFCASSPTARGVMMNTEAFFGQGTRLTVV.

The chain uses TRBV6-6 and TRBJ2-5; no firm D call. Germline loops: CDR1 MNHNY, CDR2 SVGAGI (reference sequence). Deletions cut 6 bases from V and 2 bases from J, with 4 bases between. The CDR3 spans 11 residues. The chain's CDR3 is CASSRQETQYF. DNA of the CDR3: TGTGCCAGCAGCCGACAAGAGACCCAGTACTTC.

About this clone itself: Other DNA sequences within the sample encode an identical CDR3. The chain links TRBV6-2 or TRBV6-3 to TRBJ2-7, with 12 bases matching TRBD2. Germline V gene sequence: CDR1 MNHEY, CDR2 SVGEGT. The J segment lost 6 bases and the V segment lost 2 bases, leaving 2 bases of the junction unmatched. The CDR3 is 14 amino acids. The chain's CDR3 is CASSYGLAGPEQYF. The CDR3 region has the DNA TGTGCCAGCAGTTACGGACTAGCGGGACCCGAGCAGTACTTC.

This clone was seen a handful of times. This chain links TRBV7-2 with TRBJ1-1, with TRBD1 matching 7 bases. Per germline, CDR1 SGHTA and CDR2 FQGNSA. The CDR3 is 13 amino acids. Trimming removed 3 bases from V and 6 bases from J; junction bases left unmatched: 4. CDR3 amino acids: CASSFLGGSEAFF. Here the CDR3 DNA reads TGTGCCAGCAGCTTTCTAGGGGGCTCTGAAGCTTTCTTT.

The chain has TRBV2 and TRBJ2-5, with D perhaps given as TRBD1 or TRBD2 (7 bases each). The germline CDR1 and CDR2 sequences are SNHLY and FYNNEI. The CDR3 is made up of 12 amino acids. The ends were cut back, 9 bases at V and 4 bases at J, with 12 bases in the middle. CDR3 loop: CASDREGETQYF. In DNA, the CDR3 is TGTGCCAGTGACAGGGAGGGAGAGACCCAGTACTTC.

This chain's CDR3 is CASSLPRGNHNEQFF. CDR3 DNA: TGTGCCAGCAGCTTACCGAGGGGGAATCACAATGAGCAGTTCTTC. The chain recombines TRBV7-8 with TRBJ2-1; D is perhaps TRBD1 (6 bases). This CDR3 region has 15 residues. V lost 2 bases and J lost 5, with 13 bases in between. Germline loops: CDR1 SGHVS, CDR2 FQNEAQ. Combining the CDR3 with reference TRBV7-8 and TRBJ2-1 gives the whole variable domain GAGVSQSPRYKVAKRGQDVALRCDPISGHVSLFWYQQALGQGPEFLTYFQNEAQLDKSGLPSDRFFAERPEGSVSTLKIQRTQQEDSAVYLCASSLPRGNHNEQFFGPGTRLTVL.

The chain employs TRBV14 and TRBJ2-7, with D possibly called TRBD1 or TRBD2 (5 bases each). CDR1 is SGHDN, CDR2 FVKESK, per germline. CDR3 length: 15 residues. The V and J ends lost 7 bases and 4 bases respectively, with 20 bases between them. The CDR3 protein is CASNPWPGPPYEQYF. The CDR3 coding sequence is TGTGCCAGCAACCCGTGGCCGGGACCCCCTTACGAGCAGTACTTC. Combining the CDR3 with reference TRBV14 and TRBJ2-7 gives the whole variable domain EAGVTQFPSHSVIEKGQTVTLRCDPISGHDNLYWYRRVMGKEIKFLLHFVKESKQDESGMPNNRFLAERTGGTYSTLKVQPAELEDSGVYFCASNPWPGPPYEQYFGPGTRLTVT.

A word on this clone: Other DNA sequences in the same sample also yield this CDR3. J is TRBJ1-5 and V is TRBV18; D not resolved. Trimming cost V 3 bases and J 4 bases, with 7 bases left between them. This CDR3 has 13 amino acids. The germline CDR1 and CDR2 sequences are KGHSH and LQKENI. The CDR3: CASSPGSNQPQHF. CDR3 sequence (DNA): TGTGCCAGCTCACCGGGTTCTAATCAGCCCCAGCATTTT.

This rearrangement joins TRBV27 to TRBJ2-2; D may correspond to TRBD1 or TRBD2 (6 bases each). Deletions cut 1 base from V and 4 bases from J, with 13 bases between. The CDR3 has 16 residues. CDR1 is MNHEY, CDR2 SMNVEV, per germline (reference sequence). CDR3 in DNA: TGTGCCAGCAGTTTATTTGGAGGGGGGATCACCGGGGAGCTGTTTTTT. It specifies CASSLFGGGITGELFF.

The sample holds a few counts of this clone. This chain uses TRBV27 with TRBJ1-2; TRBD1 matches at 8 bases. With V trimmed by 3 bases and J by 8 bases, 5 bases remained unmatched. Germline values: CDR1 MNHEY, CDR2 SMNVEV (reference sequence). The CDR3 is made up of 13 amino acids. The CDR3 DNA reads as TGTGCCAGCAGTTTGGACAGGGCTGGAGGCTACACCTTC. It specifies CASSLDRAGGYTF.

Points on this clone: The same CDR3 can be traced to other DNA sequences in this sample. V and J are TRBV18 and TRBJ1-4, with 7 bases aligning to TRBD1. Germline CDR1 reads KGHSH; CDR2 reads LQKENI. The V segment lost 4 bases and the J segment 3 bases; nucleotides outside the gene matches: 5. This CDR3 spans 15 amino acids. The CDR3 nucleotides read TGTGCCAGCTCACTTACAGGGGCGGCTAATGAAAAACTGTTTTTT. As protein: CASSLTGAANEKLFF.

The chain combines TRBV28 with TRBJ1-4, with D possibly matching TRBD1 (6 bases). The V and J ends lost 6 bases and 5 bases respectively, with 10 bases between them. The CDR3 covers 13 residues. Per germline, CDR1 MDHEN and CDR2 SYDVKM. The CDR3 bases are TGTGCCAGCAGAAGGACAGTCAATGAAAAACTGTTTTTT. As protein: CASRRTVNEKLFF.

This clone appeared a single time. The rearrangement links TRBV3-1 (or the pseudogene TRBV3-2) to TRBJ2-2; D not resolved. This CDR3 has 13 residues. Germline V gene data show CDR1 as LGHDT and CDR2 as YNNKEL (reference sequence). The germline V and J ends were trimmed by 1 base and 1 base, with 1 base remaining between them. CDR3 in amino acids: CASSQGNTGELFF. The CDR3 DNA reads TGTGCCAGCAGCCAAGGGAACACCGGGGAGCTGTTTTTT.

The rearrangement uses TRBV19 and TRBJ1-5; the match to TRBD1 covers 8 bases. The CDR3 totals 14 residues. V was clipped by 6 bases and J by 9 bases; unmatched bases: 10. The V gene's germline CDR1 is LNHDA and CDR2 SQIVND (reference sequence). CDR3 in DNA: TGTGCCAGTAGCCGGGACAGGAGTTTTCCGCCCCAGCATTTT. It is translated as CASSRDRSFPPQHF.

The V gene is TRBV6-2 or TRBV6-3, the J gene TRBJ2-1; 9 nucleotides line up with TRBD2. The CDR3 is 14 amino acids. V dropped 4 bases and J dropped 9; count of bases not matched to a gene: 7. Per germline, CDR1 MNHEY and CDR2 SVGEGT. The CDR3 spells CASSSTGLAPEQFF. The CDR3 DNA follows: TGTGCCAGCAGTTCCACGGGACTAGCCCCTGAGCAGTTCTTC.

The rearrangement uses TRBV27 and TRBJ1-6, with a possible D match to TRBD1 (5 bases). The germline CDR1 and CDR2 sequences are MNHEY and SMNVEV (reference sequence). V lost 5 bases, J lost 14 bases, and 16 bases lay in between. The CDR3 is 13 amino acids. CDR3: CASSADIQRALHF. The CDR3 DNA reads TGTGCCAGCAGTGCGGACATTCAGCGGGCCCTCCACTTT.

The gene calls are TRBV6-5 and TRBJ2-7; D is perhaps TRBD1 (6 bases). The CDR3 contains 15 residues. V was cut by 4 bases and J by 3 bases, with 16 bases left in between. Germline CDR1 MNHEY, CDR2 SVGAGI. CDR3 region: CASSFRHQGFYEQYF. For the CDR3, the DNA is TGTGCCAGCAGTTTTCGACATCAGGGGTTCTACGAGCAGTACTTC.

V usage is TRBV5-1 and J usage is TRBJ2-5; D assignment may be TRBD1 or TRBD2 (5 bases each). CDR3 length: 15 residues. V was pared by 6 bases and J by 2 bases, with 17 bases between. CDR1 and CDR2 (germline): SGHRS, YFSETQ. CDR3 loop: CASTHTGTYQETQYF. In DNA, the CDR3 is TGCGCCAGCACGCATACGGGGACCTATCAAGAGACCCAGTACTTC.

The V gene is TRBV5-8, the J gene TRBJ2-1; TRBD2 matches 9 bases. There are 14 residues in the CDR3. J lost 9 bases, V lost 4 bases, and 8 bases had no gene match. Germline loops: CDR1 SGHTS, CDR2 YDEGEE. DNA of the CDR3: TGTGCCAGCAGCATAATAGCGGGGGTTGGTGAGCAGTTCTTC. Translating gives CASSIIAGVGEQFF.

This sequence joins TRBV20-1 and TRBJ1-5; D gene unclear. Between the trimmed V and J ends, which lost 3 bases and 4 bases, there was a span of 10 bases. The CDR3 sequence is 13 residues long. Germline lookup yields CDR1 DFQATT and CDR2 SNEGSKA (reference sequence). The CDR3 coding sequence is TGCAGTGCTAGTGCAAGGGAAAATCAGCCCCAGCATTTT. As protein: CSASARENQPQHF.

The chain combines TRBV11-3 with TRBJ1-6; no firm D call. V was trimmed by 1 base and J by 6 bases, leaving 25 bases between them. The CDR3 spans 20 residues. Germline V gene sequence: CDR1 SGHNT, CDR2 YENEEA. The CDR3 region is CASSLVGPTELTTANSPLHF. CDR3 coding DNA: TGTGCCAGCAGCTTAGTGGGTCCCACAGAACTGACGACCGCTAATTCACCCCTCCACTTT.

The chain carries TRBV7-2 and TRBJ2-7; 8 bases align to TRBD1. The trim removed 5 bases at V and 4 bases at J, leaving 4 bases unmatched. Per germline, CDR1 SGHTA and CDR2 FQGNSA. The CDR3 length is 13 residues. The CDR3 region is CASSRDRSYEQYF. Here the CDR3 DNA reads TGTGCCAGCAGCAGGGACAGGTCTTACGAGCAGTACTTC.

The genes are TRBV5-1 and TRBJ2-3; D might be TRBD2 (5 bases). The germline gives CDR1 SGHRS, CDR2 YFSETQ. The CDR3 is 16 residues long. V was pared by 4 bases and J by 2 bases, with 17 bases between. CDR3 DNA: TGCGCCAGCAGCCAAGAAGGGAGACGCTACACAGATACGCAGTATTTT. It is translated as CASSQEGRRYTDTQYF.

With respect to this clone: Other DNA variants within this sample encode the same CDR3. The gene calls are TRBV10-3 and TRBJ2-7; TRBD1 matches 12 bases. Germline loops: CDR1 ENHRY, CDR2 SYGVKD. The junction had 5 bases not matched to a gene; V was cut back by 6 bases and J by 5 bases. The CDR3 consists of 14 residues. The DNA of the CDR3 is TGTGCCATCAGCGGGGGACAGGGGGCCCACGAGCAGTACTTC. This translates into CAISGGQGAHEQYF.

This chain links TRBV29-1 with TRBJ1-2, with D possibly being TRBD1 (5 bases). Trimming cost V 7 bases and J 4 bases, with 19 bases left between them. Germline V gives CDR1 SQVTM, CDR2 ANQGSEA. This CDR3 is built from 14 residues. The CDR3 DNA sequence: TGCAGCGCCCTAACAGACGGGGGGTCCTATGGCTACACCTTC. Translated, it gives CSALTDGGSYGYTF.